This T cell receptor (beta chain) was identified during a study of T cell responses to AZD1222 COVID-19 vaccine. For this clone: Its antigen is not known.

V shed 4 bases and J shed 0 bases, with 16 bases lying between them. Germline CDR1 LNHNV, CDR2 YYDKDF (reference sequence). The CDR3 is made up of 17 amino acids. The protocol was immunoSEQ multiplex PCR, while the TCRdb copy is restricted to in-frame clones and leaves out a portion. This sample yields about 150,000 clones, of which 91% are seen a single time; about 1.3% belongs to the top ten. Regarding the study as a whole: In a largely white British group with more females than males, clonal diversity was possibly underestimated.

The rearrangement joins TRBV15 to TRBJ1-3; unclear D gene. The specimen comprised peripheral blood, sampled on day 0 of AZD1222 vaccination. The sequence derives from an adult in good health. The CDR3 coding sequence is TGTGCCACCAGCACAGAGAGACGGGGAGTCTCTGGAAACACCATATATTTT. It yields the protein CATSTERRGVSGNTIYF.